One sample yielded the 32 T cell receptor beta chains listed below, sequenced in a study of early T cells in non-severe SARS-CoV-2 infection. TCRdb independently ran MiXCR on the 5' RACE reads; one entry per CDR3 protein. The table has approximately 52,000 distinct CDR3 sequences, roughly 8% seen once; the top ten hold over 8%. Material for sequencing was whole blood. The origin of the receptors is an adult who was a healthcare worker with PCR-confirmed SARS-CoV-2 infection or an uninfected control (not recorded which).

About this clonotype itself: A junction end diverges from the germline sequence, so it may reflect a read error. The genes are TRBV18 and TRBJ2-3; TRBD2 is a possible D gene (5 bases). The germline CDR1 and CDR2 sequences are KGHSH and LQKENI. CDR3 length: 14 amino acids. CDR3 sequence reads: CASSTSPSIDTQYF. The CDR3 nucleotides are TGTGCCAGCTCAACGAGTCCTAGCATAGATACGCAGTATTTT.

This chain uses TRBV6-5 with TRBJ2-1, with TRBD2 identical over 8 bases. CDR3 length: 16 residues. Trimming removed 8 bases from V and 8 bases from J; junction bases left unmatched: 17. From germline, CDR1 is MNHEY and CDR2 SVGAGI. The CDR3 nucleotides are TGTGCCAGCTCGAGCCAAGCGGGAGACCTGGTCGATGAGCAGTTCTTC. Its translation is CASSSQAGDLVDEQFF.

The rearrangement uses TRBV27 and TRBJ1-3; D gene uncertain. This CDR3 spans 13 amino acids. In germline, CDR1 is MNHEY, CDR2 SMNVEV (reference sequence). V lost 4 bases and J lost 6, with 10 bases in between. The CDR3 spells CASSSGAENTIYF. CDR3 DNA: TGTGCCAGCAGTTCAGGAGCTGAAAACACCATATATTTT.

This clonotype was counted many times. CDR3 coding DNA: TGTGCCAGCAGTTTAGGGACGGTTAAGACCGGGGAGCTGTTTTTT. Protein sequence: CASSLGTVKTGELFF. The chain couples TRBV27 to TRBJ2-2, with D perhaps assigned TRBD1 or TRBD2 (5 bases each). V was shortened by 2 bases and J by 5 bases, with 12 bases between the two germline ends. Germline V gives CDR1 MNHEY, CDR2 SMNVEV (reference sequence). The CDR3 totals 15 residues.

This clonotype was counted many times. The chain uses TRBV7-6 and TRBJ2-1; TRBD1 agrees at 8 bases. The V gene's germline CDR1 is SGHVS and CDR2 FNYEAQ. This CDR3 is 17 amino acids long. The V segment lost 0 bases and the J segment 8 bases; nucleotides outside the gene matches: 12. CDR3 amino acids: CASSLAQGARLGDEQFF. CDR3 nucleotide sequence: TGTGCCAGCAGCTTAGCTCAGGGGGCGCGTCTAGGGGATGAGCAGTTCTTC. The complete variable domain, with remaining parts taken from reference TRBV7-6 and TRBJ2-1, reads GAGVSQSPRYKVTKRGQDVALRCDPISGHVSLYWYRQALGQGPEFLTYFNYEAQQDKSGLPNDRFSAERPEGSISTLTIQRTEQRDSAMYRCASSLAQGARLGDEQFFGPGTRLTVL.

This clonotype was found many times. The genes are TRBV7-2 and TRBJ1-1, with D unresolved. The CDR3 runs 13 residues. Germline V gives CDR1 SGHTA, CDR2 FQGNSA. V lost 5 bases and J 4 bases, leaving 11 bases between the germline ends. The CDR3 loop is CASSAAWGTEAFF. DNA for the CDR3: TGTGCCAGCAGCGCGGCTTGGGGCACTGAAGCTTTCTTT.

This clonotype came up many times. The chain couples TRBV3-1 to TRBJ1-3, with D hard to call. CDR3 size: 14 residues. Trimming shortened V by 0 bases and J by 0 bases, and 3 bases separated the two germline ends. Germline V gene sequence: CDR1 LGHDT, CDR2 YNNKEL (reference sequence). The chain's CDR3 is CASSQEVSGNTIYF. Here the CDR3 DNA reads TGTGCCAGCAGCCAAGAGGTCTCTGGAAACACCATATATTTT.

This clonotype has ten or more counts. The chain combines TRBV24-1 with TRBJ1-2; D remains ambiguous. The CDR3 contains 13 residues. Germline-derived CDR1 and CDR2 are KGHDR and SFDVKD. The germline V and J ends were trimmed by 3 bases and 10 bases, with 14 bases remaining between them. Here the CDR3 reads CATSDILTLTYTF. The CDR3 DNA reads as TGTGCCACCAGTGATATCCTGACACTGACCTACACCTTC.

CDR3 sequence reads: CASSPRQGETGELFF. In DNA form, the CDR3 reads TGTGCCAGCAGCCCTCGGCAGGGTGAGACCGGGGAGCTGTTTTTT. The chain is built from TRBV7-8 and TRBJ2-2; weak D call: TRBD1 (5 bases). Germline V lookup: CDR1 SGHVS, CDR2 FQNEAQ. With 5 bases removed from V and 5 bases from J, the gap between germline ends came to 15 bases. The CDR3 is made up of 15 amino acids.

CDR3 region: CSGGTEPGQYF. The CDR3 coding sequence is TGCAGCGGAGGGACCGAGCCTGGGCAGTACTTC. The chain is built from TRBV29-1 and TRBJ2-7; D is tentatively TRBD1 or TRBD2 (5 bases each). Trimming pared 7 bases from V and 9 bases from J, leaving 16 bases between. The CDR3 consists of 11 residues. Germline V lookup: CDR1 SQVTM, CDR2 ANQGSEA.

This clonotype was counted many times. V and J are TRBV5-1 and TRBJ2-3; unclear D gene. The CDR3 sequence is 14 residues long. The germline V gene has CDR1 SGHRS and CDR2 YFSETQ. V lost 0 bases and J 5 bases, leaving 10 bases between the germline ends. The DNA for the CDR3 is TGCGCCAGCAGCTTGGCCTCGCGCTTAGATACGCAGTATTTT. It specifies CASSLASRLDTQYF.

This clonotype occurred a few times. The J gene is TRBJ1-1, the V gene TRBV11-2; D is unresolved. The length of the CDR3 is 20 residues. Between the trimmed V and J ends, which lost 3 bases and 1 base, there was a span of 27 bases. CDR1 is SGHAT and CDR2 is FQNNGV in the germline V gene. The CDR3 is CASSLALRSEIAPGNTEAFF. CDR3 DNA sequence: TGTGCCAGCAGCTTGGCCCTACGTTCCGAGATAGCCCCGGGGAACACTGAAGCTTTCTTT.

In its sample, this clonotype was seen a few times. This sequence joins TRBV6-5 and TRBJ2-2; 12 bases match TRBD2. The CDR3 consists of 16 residues. V lost 4 bases, J lost 5 bases, and 5 bases stayed unmatched. Germline lookup yields CDR1 MNHEY and CDR2 SVGAGI. The CDR3 is CASSFPTSGGTGELFF. For the CDR3, the DNA is TGTGCCAGCAGTTTCCCGACTAGCGGGGGAACCGGGGAGCTGTTTTTT.

The genes are TRBV10-3 and TRBJ2-3; 7 nucleotides line up with TRBD1. V shed 8 bases, J shed 4 bases, and the junction held 3 bases outside the gene matches. CDR1 and CDR2 from the germline V gene are ENHRY and SYGVKD. The CDR3 runs 12 residues. CDR3 sequence: CAIQGVADTQYF. DNA of the CDR3: TGTGCCATCCAGGGGGTAGCAGATACGCAGTATTTT.

The rearrangement links TRBV10-3 to TRBJ1-1; D ambiguous. V lost 6 bases to trimming and J lost 3 bases, with 11 bases between them. The CDR3 is made up of 13 amino acids. Germline V gene data show CDR1 as ENHRY and CDR2 as SYGVKD. CDR3 protein: CAISKSQDTEAFF. In nucleotides, the CDR3 is TGTGCCATCAGCAAGAGTCAGGACACTGAAGCTTTCTTT.

The table lists this clonotype with many counts. The V call is TRBV30, the J call TRBJ2-7; 8 positions match TRBD1. CDR1 GTSNPN and CDR2 SVGIG come from the germline V gene (reference sequence). CDR3 length: 13 amino acids. V lost 2 bases, J lost 7 bases, and 7 bases stayed unmatched. The CDR3: CAWSPRGLGEQYF. CDR3 nucleotides: TGTGCCTGGAGTCCCAGGGGGCTGGGGGAGCAGTACTTC.

The chain employs TRBV4-2 and TRBJ2-3; possibly TRBD2 for D (6 bases). The V end lost 3 bases, the J end lost 3 bases, and 16 bases lay between the germline ends. The CDR3 covers 16 residues. Looked up from germline, CDR1 is LGHNA and CDR2 is YNFKEQ. CDR3 in DNA: TGTGCCAGCAGCCAGGGGGGAGTACCTGGTACAGATACGCAGTATTTT. Translated: CASSQGGVPGTDTQYF.

This clonotype was seen a few times. This chain links TRBV7-2 with TRBJ2-7, with D possibly TRBD2 on 5 matching bases. CDR1 is SGHTA and CDR2 is FQGNSA in the germline V gene. The CDR3 runs to 14 residues. The V end lost 6 bases, the J end lost 2 bases, and 14 bases lay between the germline ends. CDR3 nucleotide sequence: TGTGCCAGCAGTTTCCTAGCAGGAGCCTACGAGCAGTACTTC. It encodes CASSFLAGAYEQYF. The full variable domain, in which reference TRBV7-2 and TRBJ2-7 provide the parts outside the CDR3, is GAGVSQSPSNKVTEKGKDVELRCDPISGHTALYWYRQSLGQGLEFLIYFQGNSAPDKSGLPSDRFSAERTGGSVSTLTIQRTQQEDSAVYLCASSFLAGAYEQYFGPGTRLTVT.

This clonotype was recorded a few times. V and J are TRBV5-6 and TRBJ2-1; TRBD2 aligns across 7 bases. CDR3 length equals 13 residues. The germline V gene encodes CDR1 SGHDT and CDR2 YYEEEE. V lost 3 bases to trimming and J lost 5 bases; unmatched junction nucleotides: 2. The CDR3, as DNA: TGTGCCAGCAGCTGGGACTATAACAATGAGCAGTTCTTC. Translation gives CASSWDYNNEQFF.

This chain joins TRBV11-2 and TRBJ2-5, with D unresolved. Germline CDR1 reads SGHAT; CDR2 reads FQNNGV. This CDR3 is built from 12 residues. V was cut by 2 bases and J by 6 bases, with 7 bases left in between. The CDR3 nucleotides read TGTGCCAGCAGCTTAAGTGGGAAGACCCAGTACTTC. Translated: CASSLSGKTQYF.

The table lists this clonotype with a few counts. J is TRBJ1-6 and V is TRBV14; possibly TRBD1 for D (5 bases). Germline lookup yields CDR1 SGHDN and CDR2 FVKESK. The CDR3 is 14 residues long. V was pared by 3 bases and J by 10 bases, with 13 bases between. This CDR3 reads CASSHPGNHSPLHF. The CDR3 coding sequence is TGTGCCAGCAGCCACCCAGGGAATCACTCACCCCTCCACTTT.

A few counts support this clonotype. The V call is TRBV2, the J call TRBJ2-7; TRBD1 agrees at 7 bases. Germline values: CDR1 SNHLY, CDR2 FYNNEI. V lost 3 bases and J lost 2; bases outside the gene matches: 7. The CDR3 has 15 amino acids. CDR3 amino acids: CASSDYQGEAYEQYF. The CDR3 DNA reads TGTGCCAGCAGTGACTATCAGGGGGAAGCCTACGAGCAGTACTTC.

This clonotype appeared a few times. The chain joins TRBV3-1 to TRBJ2-3, with D unresolved. Germline V CDR1 and CDR2: LGHDT, YNNKEL (reference sequence). The CDR3 runs to 14 residues. Trimming removed 0 bases from V and 0 bases from J, with 4 bases in between. The CDR3, as DNA: TGTGCCAGCAGCCAAGATCTGAGCACAGATACGCAGTATTTT. This translates into CASSQDLSTDTQYF.

This clonotype showed up just a few times. The rearrangement uses TRBV5-4 and TRBJ2-5; TRBD2 matches 10 bases. Germline trimming cut 4 bases from V and 6 bases from J; bases unmatched to any gene: 15. Germline V CDR1 and CDR2: SGHNT, YYREEE (reference sequence). CDR3 length equals 17 residues. CDR3 in amino acids: CASSRGLAESRVQTQYF. The CDR3 nucleotides are TGTGCCAGCAGCCGAGGACTAGCGGAGTCACGAGTCCAGACCCAGTACTTC.

This clonotype was found a few times. The chain carries TRBV6-1 and TRBJ2-7; 7 bases are shared with TRBD2. Losses at the gene ends were 5 bases for V and 4 bases for J; bases not matched to a gene: 8. CDR1 MNHNS and CDR2 SASEGT come from the germline V gene. The CDR3 has 14 residues. The CDR3: CASSSRGGSYEQYF. DNA for the CDR3: TGTGCCAGCAGTTCACGAGGCGGGAGTTACGAGCAGTACTTC.

This clonotype was observed a few times. A read error may explain this, as a much larger clone is one base away. The chain links TRBV7-3 to TRBJ1-1; 7 positions agree with TRBD1. The V and J ends lost 4 bases and 4 bases, in that order; junction bases with no gene match: 3. Germline CDR1 reads SGHTA; CDR2 reads FQGTGA. The CDR3 contains 13 residues. Here the CDR3 DNA reads TGTGCCAGCAGCTCAGCAGGGGGCACTGAAGCTTTCTTT. It codes for CASSSAGGTEAFF.

The V and J genes are TRBV11-3 and TRBJ2-2; 7 bases fit TRBD2. Germline V CDR1 and CDR2: SGHNT, YENEEA. This CDR3 comprises 14 residues. After removal of 1 base from V and 6 bases from J, the junction contained 2 bases not matched to a gene. The CDR3 nucleotides are TGTGCCAGCAGCTTAGGACTAGCCCCCGGGGAGCTGTTTTTT. Its protein product is CASSLGLAPGELFF. Full variable domain (rest looked up from reference TRBV11-3 and TRBJ2-2): EAGVVQSPRYKIIEKKQPVAFWCNPISGHNTLYWYLQNLGQGPELLIRYENEEAVDDSQLPKDRFSAERLKGVDSTLKIQPAELGDSAVYLCASSLGLAPGELFFGEGSRLTVL.

In this sample, this clonotype turned up a few times. The chain employs TRBV11-2 and TRBJ1-6; 8 nucleotides agree with TRBD1. With 5 bases clipped from V and 5 bases from J, the junction kept 8 bases outside the gene matches. Germline V gives CDR1 SGHAT, CDR2 FQNNGV. This CDR3 comprises 16 residues. CDR3 protein: CASSASTGAHNSPLHF. CDR3 sequence (DNA): TGTGCCAGCAGCGCCTCGACAGGGGCCCATAATTCACCCCTCCACTTT.

The chain has TRBV3-1 and TRBJ2-1; 9 bases map to TRBD2. The CDR3 has 17 amino acids. In germline, CDR1 is LGHDT, CDR2 YNNKEL (reference sequence). J lost 2 bases, V lost 0 bases, and 5 bases had no gene match. CDR3 sequence: CASSQDPLAGPYNEQFF. CDR3 DNA sequence: TGTGCCAGCAGCCAAGATCCCCTAGCGGGACCCTACAATGAGCAGTTCTTC.

The table lists this clonotype with a few counts. The genes are TRBV5-1 and TRBJ1-2, with TRBD1 matching 7 bases. This CDR3 spans 14 amino acids. The ends lost 4 bases at V and 2 bases at J; junction bases unmatched: 5. Germline V gives CDR1 SGHRS, CDR2 YFSETQ. In DNA form, the CDR3 reads TGCGCCAGCAGCATGCGACAGGGCAACTATGGCTACACCTTC. Its protein product is CASSMRQGNYGYTF.

This clonotype was recorded at least ten times. The chain is built from TRBV24-1 and TRBJ2-3, with D maybe TRBD1 (5 bases). Trimming took off 2 bases at V and 1 base at J, with 12 bases between the two ends. This CDR3 spans 16 amino acids. Germline assignment: CDR1 KGHDR and CDR2 SFDVKD. The CDR3 bases are TGTGCCACCAGTGATTCAGGGCCCCATCGCACAGATACGCAGTATTTT. Encoded protein: CATSDSGPHRTDTQYF.

This clonotype was picked up many times. This chain connects TRBV20-1 to TRBJ2-4; D unresolved. V gave up 3 bases and J gave up 0 bases, with 15 bases separating them. The CDR3 length is 16 residues. Germline V CDR1 and CDR2: DFQATT, SNEGSKA (reference sequence). CDR3 bases: TGCAGTGCTAGTAGTATTCAGTCCTTAGCCAAAAACATTCAGTACTTC. Translating gives CSASSIQSLAKNIQYF.